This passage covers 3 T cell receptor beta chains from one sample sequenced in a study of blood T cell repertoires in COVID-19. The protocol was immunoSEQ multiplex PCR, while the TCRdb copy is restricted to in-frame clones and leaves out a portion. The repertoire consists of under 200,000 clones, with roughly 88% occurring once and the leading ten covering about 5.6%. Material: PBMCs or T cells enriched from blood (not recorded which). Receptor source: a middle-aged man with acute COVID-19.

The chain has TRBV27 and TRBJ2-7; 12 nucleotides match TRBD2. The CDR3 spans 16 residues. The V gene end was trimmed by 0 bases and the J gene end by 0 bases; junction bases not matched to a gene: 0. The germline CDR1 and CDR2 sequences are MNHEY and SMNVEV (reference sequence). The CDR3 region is CASSLSTSGSSYEQYF. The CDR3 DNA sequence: TGTGCCAGCAGTTTATCGACTAGCGGGAGCTCCTACGAGCAGTACTTC.

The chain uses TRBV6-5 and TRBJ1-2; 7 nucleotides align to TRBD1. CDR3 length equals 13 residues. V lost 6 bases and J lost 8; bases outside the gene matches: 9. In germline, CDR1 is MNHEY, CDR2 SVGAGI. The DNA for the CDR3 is TGTGCCAGCAGCCCCCAGGGGGGAGTCGGCTACACCTTC. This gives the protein CASSPQGGVGYTF.

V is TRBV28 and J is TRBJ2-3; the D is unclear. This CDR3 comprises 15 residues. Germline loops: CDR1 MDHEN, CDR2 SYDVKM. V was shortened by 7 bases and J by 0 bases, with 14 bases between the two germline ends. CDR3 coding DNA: TGTGCCAGCATGCCCGTGGGCCGAAGCACAGATACGCAGTATTTT. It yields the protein CASMPVGRSTDTQYF. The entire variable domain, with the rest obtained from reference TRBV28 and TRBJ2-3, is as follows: DVKVTQSSRYLVKRTGEKVFLECVQDMDHENMFWYRQDPGLGLRLIYFSYDVKMKEKGDIPEGYSVSREKKERFSLILESASTNQTSMYLCASMPVGRSTDTQYFGPGTRLTVL.